This T cell receptor (beta chain) is drawn from a study of shared clonotypes between healthy human individuals. General study results and limits: Limited genetic and exposure-history diversity came from having few donors.

This table comes from immunoSEQ multiplex PCR, and its TCRdb copy is limited to in-frame clones, with some not included. The sample lists around 430,000 clones; 79% were seen once. Of note for this clone: The antigen is unknown.

V was clipped by 4 bases and J by 5 bases; unmatched bases: 2. The CDR3 extends over 13 amino acids. CDR1 and CDR2 (germline): SNHLY, FYNNEI. The chain uses TRBV2 and TRBJ2-3; 8 bases agree with TRBD2. The sample was PBMCs. The receptor was derived from a woman aged 35 to 49 in good health. Some clones in this sample may be carry-over from other donors' samples. The CDR3: CASSVRGEDTQYF. The CDR3 nucleotides read TGTGCCAGCAGTGTGCGGGGGGAAGATACGCAGTATTTT.